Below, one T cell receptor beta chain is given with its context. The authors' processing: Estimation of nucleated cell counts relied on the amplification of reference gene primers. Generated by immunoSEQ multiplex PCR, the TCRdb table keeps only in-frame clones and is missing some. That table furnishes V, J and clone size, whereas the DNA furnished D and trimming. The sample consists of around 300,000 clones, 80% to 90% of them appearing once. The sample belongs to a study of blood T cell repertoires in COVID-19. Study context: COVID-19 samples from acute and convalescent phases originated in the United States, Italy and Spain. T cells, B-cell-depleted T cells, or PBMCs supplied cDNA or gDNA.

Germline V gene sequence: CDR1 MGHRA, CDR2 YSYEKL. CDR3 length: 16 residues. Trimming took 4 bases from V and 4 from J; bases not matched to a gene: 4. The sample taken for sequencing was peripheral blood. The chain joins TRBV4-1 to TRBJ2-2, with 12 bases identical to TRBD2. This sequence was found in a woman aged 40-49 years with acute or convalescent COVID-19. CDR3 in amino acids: CASSPSGGAGTGELFF. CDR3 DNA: TGCGCCAGCAGCCCTAGCGGGGGGGCGGGCACCGGGGAGCTGTTTTTT.